A selection of T cell receptor beta chains follows, all from one sample in a study of T cells in Graves' hyperthyroidism and ophthalmopathy. TCRdb independently ran MiXCR on the multiplex PCR reads; one entry per CDR3 protein. The data show hundreds of thousands of distinct CDR3 sequences, less than 20% seen once. Sequencing was carried out using blood. Receptor source: a middle-aged man with Graves' ophthalmopathy. The CDR3 runs from the conserved cysteine through the conserved F or W. Each record gives: clone size, V gene, D gene, J gene, CDR3 DNA, CDR3 protein. D genes are given only for firm matches. Clone size is shown for a subset of rows, as once, few, many or a class of expanded clone.

-	TRBV10-3	TRBD2	TRBJ2-2	TGTGCCACTTCGACTAGCGAGGACGGGGAGCTGTTTTTT	CATSTSEDGELFF
once	TRBV7-6	TRBD1	TRBJ2-7	TGTGCCAGCAGCTTAGAGACAGGGGGCTCCTACGAGCAGTACTTC	CASSLETGGSYEQYF
-	TRBV2	TRBD1	TRBJ1-3	TGTGCCAGCAGCCAGGGGGCCCTCTCTGGAAACACCATATATTTT	CASSQGALSGNTIYF
many	TRBV28	TRBD2	TRBJ2-7	TGTGCCAGCAGACTGGGTGGGCGATTAGCGGGAAGGGCCTACGAGCAGTACTTC	CASRLGGRLAGRAYEQYF
few	TRBV20-1	TRBD2	TRBJ2-4	TGCAGTGCTAGGTCTAGCGGAAAAAACATTCAGTACTTC	CSARSSGKNIQYF
few	TRBV19	TRBD1	TRBJ2-1	TGTGCCAGTAGTTTACAGGGGCGCCACAATGAGCAGTTCTTC	CASSLQGRHNEQFF
-	TRBV5-1	-	TRBJ2-7	TGCGCCAGCAGTATCACCGCGGACTACGAGCAGTACTTC	CASSITADYEQYF
many	TRBV6-1	-	TRBJ1-2	TGTGCCAGCACTTCCTCGGGTCAGGGGATTATAGTACGGCCGTATGGCTACACCTTC	CASTSSGQGIIVRPYGYTF
many	TRBV30	TRBD1	TRBJ2-3	TGTGCCTGGACCCGACAGGGATACACAGATACGCAGTATTTT	CAWTRQGYTDTQYF
-	TRBV9	TRBD2	TRBJ2-5	TGTGCCAGCAGCGTAGCTGGGCTAGCGGGGGGCTCCGGAGAGACCCAGTACTTC	CASSVAGLAGGSGETQYF
many	TRBV11-2	TRBD2	TRBJ2-5	TGTGCCAGCAGCTTCGGGACTAGCGGGAGCCCCGAGACCCAGTACTTC	CASSFGTSGSPETQYF
-	TRBV19	-	TRBJ1-1	TGTGCCAGTAGTATAGGTCCCGGGGGGAACACTGAAGCTTTCTTT	CASSIGPGGNTEAFF
-	TRBV20-1	-	TRBJ1-2	TGCAGTGCAGCACGCAGACAGGTCTATGGCTACACCTTC	CSAARRQVYGYTF
few	TRBV7-2	-	TRBJ1-1	TGTGCCAGCAGCTTGGTAAGGAGTTTTGGCACTGAAGCTTTCTTT	CASSLVRSFGTEAFF
few	TRBV18	-	TRBJ1-6	TGTGCCAGCTCACCATATATCCAGCACAGTTCTAATTCACCCCTCCACTTT	CASSPYIQHSSNSPLHF
few	TRBV20-1	TRBD2	TRBJ2-1	TGCAGTGCTAGGTGGGGATGGCGGGAGGGGACCTACAATGAGCAGTTCTTC	CSARWGWREGTYNEQFF
many	TRBV20-1	TRBD2	TRBJ2-1	TGCAGTGCCCTCCAACTAGCGGGATCCTACAATGAGCAGTTCTTC	CSALQLAGSYNEQFF
few	TRBV7-9	-	TRBJ2-5	TGTGCCAGCATGCCAGGAGAGACCCAGTACTTC	CASMPGETQYF
many	TRBV11-2	-	TRBJ2-5	TGTGCCAGCAGCTTTACATCGGTATCTCAAGAGACCCAGTACTTC	CASSFTSVSQETQYF
many	TRBV7-9	-	TRBJ2-7	TGTGCCAGCAGCTTAGAACAGGGCGTTTACGAGCAGTACTTC	CASSLEQGVYEQYF
many	TRBV2	-	TRBJ2-2	TGTGCCAGCAGGGGACCGTACAACACCGGGGAGCTGTTTTTT	CASRGPYNTGELFF
-	TRBV4-1	-	TRBJ2-7	TGCGCCAGCAGCCACGGAACCGAGCAGTACTTC	CASSHGTEQYF
-	TRBV29-1	-	TRBJ2-5	TGCAGCGTTGTGGGACCCTGGGAAGGTACCCAGTACTTC	CSVVGPWEGTQYF
-	TRBV7-9	TRBD2	TRBJ2-1	TGTGCCAGCAGCTTAGCCCAGGGACTAGTGGGAGAAAGCTCCTACAATGAGCAGTTCTTC	CASSLAQGLVGESSYNEQFF
-	TRBV19	-	TRBJ1-5	TGTGCCAGTAGTGCCTTCGGCGTTAGCAATCAGCCCCAGCATTTT	CASSAFGVSNQPQHF
-	TRBV20-1	TRBD1	TRBJ1-6	TGCAGTGCTAGTGAGAGGGGGCGACCAAATTCACCCCTCCACTTT	CSASERGRPNSPLHF
many	TRBV6-2/TRBV6-3	-	TRBJ2-1	TGTGCCAGCACCCTAAGGGGTATCCTAAATGAGCAGTTCTTC	CASTLRGILNEQFF
many	TRBV12-3/TRBV12-4	-	TRBJ2-1	TGTGCCAGCAGTTTTGCGGGGTCTGGGAATGAGCAGTTCTTC	CASSFAGSGNEQFF
many	TRBV12-3/TRBV12-4	-	TRBJ1-1	TGTGCCAGCAGTCCCCTCGCGGGTGAAGCTTTCTTT	CASSPLAGEAFF
once	TRBV18	-	TRBJ1-2	TGTGCCAGCTCAACCAGGGACGGCTATGGCTACACCTTC	CASSTRDGYGYTF
few	TRBV20-1	-	TRBJ2-3	TGCAGTGCTACTCAGAGGACCGGACGAGCCTCCACAGATACGCAGTATTTT	CSATQRTGRASTDTQYF
many	TRBV11-2	TRBD2	TRBJ2-7	TGTGCCAGCAGACCCAGTACTAGCGGGTCCTACGAGCAGTACTTC	CASRPSTSGSYEQYF
few	TRBV28	TRBD1	TRBJ2-7	TGTGCCAGCAGTTTTAAGGACAGGGGGCACGAGCAGTACTTC	CASSFKDRGHEQYF
-	TRBV6-1	-	TRBJ2-4	TGTGCCAGCTTGGGGGGAGAGGCGAACATTCAGTACTTC	CASLGGEANIQYF
-	TRBV6-2/TRBV6-3	-	TRBJ1-2	TGTGCCAGCAGTCGGGGCGAGGGCTACACCTTC	CASSRGEGYTF
many	TRBV11-2	TRBD1	TRBJ2-7	TGTGCCAGCAGCGCCCGGACAGGGGTTCCCAACGAGCAGTACTTC	CASSARTGVPNEQYF
many	TRBV27	-	TRBJ1-1	TGTGCCAGCAGTTTGCTACCGGGAGTCACTGAAGCTTTCTTT	CASSLLPGVTEAFF
once	TRBV28	-	TRBJ1-5	TGTACCAGCAGTTTTTCCACCAGGAGCAATCAGCCCCAGCATTTT	CTSSFSTRSNQPQHF
-	TRBV24-1	TRBD1	TRBJ2-3	TGTGCCACCAGTGAAGCCGGGACAGGGGGTCTTGCGGATACGCAGTATTTT	CATSEAGTGGLADTQYF
many	TRBV12-3/TRBV12-4	-	TRBJ1-4	TGTGCCAGCAGTTTAACCCCGACGGAAAATGAAAAACTGTTTTTT	CASSLTPTENEKLFF
few	TRBV6-2/TRBV6-3	TRBD1	TRBJ1-1	TGTGCCAGCAGGCCAACAGGGGGGATGAACACTGAAGCTTTCTTT	CASRPTGGMNTEAFF
-	TRBV2	-	TRBJ2-7	TGTGCCAGCAGTGGGGAGGTTATTGCCCACGAGCAGTACTTC	CASSGEVIAHEQYF
few	TRBV19	TRBD1	TRBJ2-1	TGTGCCAGTAGCTCCAAAACCGGGACAGGGGGCTATGGTGAGCAGTTCTTC	CASSSKTGTGGYGEQFF
many	TRBV6-1	TRBD1	TRBJ2-7	TGTGCCAGCAGTATCCGGGACAGGGGCGGACACGAGCAGTACTTC	CASSIRDRGGHEQYF
many	TRBV7-8	-	TRBJ2-2	TGTGCCAGCAGCTTAGCGCGTCACACCGGGGAGCTGTTTTTT	CASSLARHTGELFF
few	TRBV5-1	TRBD2	TRBJ2-2	TGCGCCAGCAGCTCAGGGCCGGGAGGAAAGACCGGGGAGCTGTTTTTT	CASSSGPGGKTGELFF
many	TRBV12-3/TRBV12-4	TRBD2	TRBJ2-1	TGTGCCAGCAGTTGGGTAGCGGGGGGTGAGCAGTTCTTC	CASSWVAGGEQFF
-	TRBV10-3	-	TRBJ2-1	TGTGCCATCAGCTTTAGGGTTACCGGGACTCTCGCCCCCTATGAGCAGTTCTTC	CAISFRVTGTLAPYEQFF
-	TRBV18	-	TRBJ2-1	TGTGCCAGCTCACCGCGGTACGGCGGTAACAATGAGCAGTTCTTC	CASSPRYGGNNEQFF
-	TRBV2	-	TRBJ2-1	TGTGCCAGCAGTGCGACATTGGGGCGCGAGGGCGCCAACAATGAGCGGTTCTTC	CASSATLGREGANNERFF
-	TRBV9	-	TRBJ2-2	TGTGCCAGCAGCCAAGACCGGGTCCTGGGGGAGACCGGGGAGCTGTTTTTT	CASSQDRVLGETGELFF
many	TRBV12-3/TRBV12-4	TRBD2	TRBJ2-1	TGTGCCAGCACGACGGGACTATCCTACAATGAGCAGTTCTTC	CASTTGLSYNEQFF
few	TRBV24-1	TRBD1	TRBJ2-1	TGTGCCACCAGCTCCGGACAGGTGGGATACAATGAGCAGTTCTTC	CATSSGQVGYNEQFF
few	TRBV5-1	-	TRBJ1-4	TGCGCCAGCAGCGCCACAGGGTCTTTTGAAAAACTGTTTTTT	CASSATGSFEKLFF
-	TRBV5-4	TRBD2	TRBJ2-1	TGTGCCAGCAGCGCCGTAGGGGACTACCGGGACAATGAGCAGTTCTTC	CASSAVGDYRDNEQFF